The TCR beta chain described here comes from a study of blood T cell repertoires in COVID-19. Turning to the study itself: PBMCs, B-cell-depleted T cells, or T cells provided the cDNA or gDNA that made up the material.

Original processing methods: It was from reference gene primer amplification that nucleated cell counts were estimated. Assay used: immunoSEQ multiplex PCR; TCRdb lists only in-frame clones, some missing. The V and J calls and clone size are taken from that table; D and trimming were inferred from the DNA. This table holds hundreds of thousands of clones, more than 70% found once. At least ten counts were recorded for this clone. The CDR3 is 15 residues long. Trimming took off 1 base at V and 4 bases at J, with 13 bases between the two ends. Germline-derived CDR1 and CDR2 are MNHNS and SASEGT. The origin of this receptor is a woman in her thirties with COVID-19, enrolled during active disease. This sequence joins TRBV6-1 and TRBJ1-2; D perhaps matches TRBD1 (5 bases). Sequencing was done on a sample of peripheral blood. CDR3 amino acids: CASSEGGTAVYGYTF. The CDR3 DNA sequence: TGTGCCAGCAGTGAAGGCGGGACCGCCGTCTATGGCTACACCTTC.